This record covers a single TCR beta chain. The sample comes from a study of PD-L1 blockade in urothelial cancer. Study overall: Blood was tested 3 weeks (second dose) and 6 weeks into treatment.

The CDR3 length is 16 residues. V trimming: 4 bases; J trimming: 1 base; junction bases outside the gene matches: 4. CDR1 is LGHNA, CDR2 YSLEER, per germline. TCRdb's copy holds only in-frame clones and misses some; the assay was immunoSEQ multiplex PCR. The sample lists roughly 40,000 clones, roughly 88% occurring once. Time point described: pretreatment peripheral blood. This clonotype was sampled from a donor aged 40 or over with urothelial cancer. Specimen: PBMCs, collected around atezolizumab (anti-PD-L1) treatment. This chain connects TRBV4-3 to TRBJ2-2, with 9 bases matching TRBD2. CDR3 residues: CASSPLAGRNTGELFF. The CDR3 DNA reads as TGCGCCAGCAGCCCCCTAGCGGGACGGAACACCGGGGAGCTGTTTTTT.